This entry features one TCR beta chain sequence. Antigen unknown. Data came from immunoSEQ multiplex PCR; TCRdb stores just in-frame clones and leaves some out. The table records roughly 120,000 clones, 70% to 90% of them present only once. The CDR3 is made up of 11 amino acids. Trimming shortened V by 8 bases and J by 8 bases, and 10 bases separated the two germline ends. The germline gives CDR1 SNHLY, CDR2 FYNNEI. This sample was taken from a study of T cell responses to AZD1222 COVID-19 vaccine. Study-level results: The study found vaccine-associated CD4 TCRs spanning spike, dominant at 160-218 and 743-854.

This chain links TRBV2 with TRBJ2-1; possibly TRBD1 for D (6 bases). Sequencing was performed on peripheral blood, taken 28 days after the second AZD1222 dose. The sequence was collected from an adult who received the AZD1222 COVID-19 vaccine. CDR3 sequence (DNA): TGTGCCAGCTACAGGGAGTATGAGCAGTTCTTC. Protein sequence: CASYREYEQFF.